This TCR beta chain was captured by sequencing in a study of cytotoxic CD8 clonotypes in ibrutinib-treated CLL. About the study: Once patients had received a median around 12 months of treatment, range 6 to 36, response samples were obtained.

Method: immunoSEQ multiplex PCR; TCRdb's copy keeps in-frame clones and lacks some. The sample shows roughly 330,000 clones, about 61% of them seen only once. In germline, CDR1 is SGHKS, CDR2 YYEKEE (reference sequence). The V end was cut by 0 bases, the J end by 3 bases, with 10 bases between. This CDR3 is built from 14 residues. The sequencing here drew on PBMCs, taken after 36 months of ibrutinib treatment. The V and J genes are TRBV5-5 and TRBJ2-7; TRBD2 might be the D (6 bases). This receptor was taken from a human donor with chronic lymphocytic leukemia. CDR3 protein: CASSLDRGSYEQYF. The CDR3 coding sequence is TGTGCCAGCAGCTTGGACCGGGGGAGCTACGAGCAGTACTTC.